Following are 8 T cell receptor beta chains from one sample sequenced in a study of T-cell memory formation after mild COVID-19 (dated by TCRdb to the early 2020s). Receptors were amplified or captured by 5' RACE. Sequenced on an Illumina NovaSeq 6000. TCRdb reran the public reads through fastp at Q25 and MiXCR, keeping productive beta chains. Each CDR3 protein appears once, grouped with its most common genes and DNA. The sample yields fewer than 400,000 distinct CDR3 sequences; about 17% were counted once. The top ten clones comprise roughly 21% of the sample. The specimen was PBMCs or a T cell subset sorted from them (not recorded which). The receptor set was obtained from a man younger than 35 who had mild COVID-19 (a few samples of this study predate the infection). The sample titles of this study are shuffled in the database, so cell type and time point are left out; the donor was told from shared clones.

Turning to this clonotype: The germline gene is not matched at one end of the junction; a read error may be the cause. This CDR3 reads CASSYFVGTGTNRIRDTEAFF. CDR3 DNA sequence: TGTGCCAGCAGCTACTTCGTAGGGACAGGCACGAACAGGATTCGGGACACTGAAGCTTTCTTT. V gene TRBV6-2 or TRBV6-3 combines with J gene TRBJ1-1, with 8 bases lining up with TRBD1. Germline V gene data show CDR1 as MNHEY and CDR2 as SVGEGT. The CDR3 length is 21 residues.

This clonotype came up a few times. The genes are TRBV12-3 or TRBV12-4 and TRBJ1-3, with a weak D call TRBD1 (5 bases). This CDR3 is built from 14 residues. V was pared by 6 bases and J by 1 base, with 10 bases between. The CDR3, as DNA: TGTGCCAGCAGCCCAGGGTTTTCTGGAAACACCATATATTTT. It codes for CASSPGFSGNTIYF.

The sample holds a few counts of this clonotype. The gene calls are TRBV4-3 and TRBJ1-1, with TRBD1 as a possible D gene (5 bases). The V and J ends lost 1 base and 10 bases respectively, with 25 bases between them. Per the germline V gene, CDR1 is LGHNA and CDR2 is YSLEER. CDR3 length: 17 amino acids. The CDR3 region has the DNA TGCGCCAGCAGCCAAGTATTTACAAGAGGGACGATTTCGGGAGCTTTCTTT. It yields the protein CASSQVFTRGTISGAFF.

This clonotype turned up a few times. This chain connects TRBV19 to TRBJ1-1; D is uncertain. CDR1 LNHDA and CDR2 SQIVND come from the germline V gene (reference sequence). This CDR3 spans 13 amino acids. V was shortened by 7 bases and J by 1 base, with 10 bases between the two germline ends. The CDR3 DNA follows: TGTGCCAGTACCGTTAACGGGAACACTGAAGCTTTCTTT. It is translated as CASTVNGNTEAFF.

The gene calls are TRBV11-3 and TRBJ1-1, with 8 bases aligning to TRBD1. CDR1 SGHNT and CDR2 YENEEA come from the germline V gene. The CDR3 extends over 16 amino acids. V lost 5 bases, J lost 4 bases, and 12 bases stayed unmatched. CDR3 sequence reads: CASSPNQRQGSTEAFF. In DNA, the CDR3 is TGTGCCAGCAGCCCAAACCAGCGACAGGGGAGCACTGAAGCTTTCTTT.

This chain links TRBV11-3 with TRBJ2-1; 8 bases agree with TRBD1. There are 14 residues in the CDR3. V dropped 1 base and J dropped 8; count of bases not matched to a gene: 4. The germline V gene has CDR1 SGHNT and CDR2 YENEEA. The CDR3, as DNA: TGTGCCAGCAGCTTAGGACAGGGGATCGATGAGCAGTTCTTC. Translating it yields CASSLGQGIDEQFF.

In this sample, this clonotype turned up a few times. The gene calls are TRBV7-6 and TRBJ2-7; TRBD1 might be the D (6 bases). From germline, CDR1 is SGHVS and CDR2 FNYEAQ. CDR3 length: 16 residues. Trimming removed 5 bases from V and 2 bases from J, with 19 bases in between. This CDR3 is CASSINSDGGAYEQYV. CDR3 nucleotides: TGTGCCAGCAGCATTAATTCCGATGGGGGCGCCTACGAGCAGTACGTC.

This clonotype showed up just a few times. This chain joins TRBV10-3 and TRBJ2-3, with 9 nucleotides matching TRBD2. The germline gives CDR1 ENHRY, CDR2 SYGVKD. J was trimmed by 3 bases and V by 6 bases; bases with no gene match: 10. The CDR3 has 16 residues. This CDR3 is CAISSDSRGGTDTQYF. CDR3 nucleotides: TGTGCCATCAGCTCGGACTCGCGGGGGGGAACAGATACGCAGTATTTT.